This T cell receptor (beta chain) originates from a study of CD8+CD57+ T cells in acquired aplastic anemia. About the research overall: Average DNA yield from sorted CD4+ and CD8+ cells was approximately 3 ug.

All sequencing subjects had displayed CD8+CD57+ cell expansion on flow cytometry. Patients, without exception, had severe acquired aplastic anemia. Template material for TCR beta VDJ and CDR3 profiling consisted of genomic DNA. MiXCR was run by TCRdb on the reads, yielding one entry per CDR3 protein. Among 150,000 or so distinct CDR3 sequences listed, about 48% were seen once. The V gene's germline CDR1 is SGHKS and CDR2 YYEKEE (reference sequence). The trim removed 3 bases at V and 3 bases at J, leaving 3 bases unmatched. This CDR3 has 15 residues. Findings and caveats of the study: Almost 30 sequences, all CD8+ CDR3, were shared between patients and controls.

This clonotype turned up a few times. No antigen is known for it. The chain recombines TRBV5-5 with TRBJ1-1; TRBD1 matches 12 bases. The TCR originated in a human donor with aplastic anemia. Material for sequencing was sorted CD4+, CD8+, or CD8+CD57+ T cells (not recorded which) from PBMCs. CDR3: CASSWGDRGHTEAFF. As DNA, the CDR3 is TGTGCCAGCAGCTGGGGGGACAGGGGGCACACTGAAGCTTTCTTT.